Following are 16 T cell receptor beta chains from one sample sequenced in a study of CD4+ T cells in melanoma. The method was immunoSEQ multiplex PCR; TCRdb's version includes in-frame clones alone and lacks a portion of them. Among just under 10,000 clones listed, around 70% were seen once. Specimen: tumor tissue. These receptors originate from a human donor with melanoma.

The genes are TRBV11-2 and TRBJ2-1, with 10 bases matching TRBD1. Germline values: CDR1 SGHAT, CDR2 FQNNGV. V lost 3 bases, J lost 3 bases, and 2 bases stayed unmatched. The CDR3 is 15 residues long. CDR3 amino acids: CASSLTGGGYNEQFF. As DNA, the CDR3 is TGTGCCAGCAGCTTGACAGGGGGCGGCTACAATGAGCAGTTCTTC.

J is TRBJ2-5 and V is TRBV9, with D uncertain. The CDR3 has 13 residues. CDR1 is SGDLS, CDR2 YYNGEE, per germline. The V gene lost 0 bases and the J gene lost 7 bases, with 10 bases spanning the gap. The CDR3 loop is CASSVDIDGTQYF. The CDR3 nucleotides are TGTGCCAGCAGCGTAGATATCGACGGGACCCAGTACTTC.

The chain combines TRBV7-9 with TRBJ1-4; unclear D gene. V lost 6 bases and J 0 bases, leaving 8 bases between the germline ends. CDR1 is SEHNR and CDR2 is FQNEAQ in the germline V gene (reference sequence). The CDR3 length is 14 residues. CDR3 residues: CASRKTATNEKLFF. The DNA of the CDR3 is TGTGCCAGCAGAAAAACAGCAACTAATGAAAAACTGTTTTTT.

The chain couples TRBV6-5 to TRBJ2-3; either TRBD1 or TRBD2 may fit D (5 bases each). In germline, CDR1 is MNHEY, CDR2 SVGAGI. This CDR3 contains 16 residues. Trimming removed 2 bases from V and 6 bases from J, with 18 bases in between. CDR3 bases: TGTGCCAGCAGTTACCAGGGAGTATGGCCGACGGATACGCAGTATTTT. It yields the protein CASSYQGVWPTDTQYF.

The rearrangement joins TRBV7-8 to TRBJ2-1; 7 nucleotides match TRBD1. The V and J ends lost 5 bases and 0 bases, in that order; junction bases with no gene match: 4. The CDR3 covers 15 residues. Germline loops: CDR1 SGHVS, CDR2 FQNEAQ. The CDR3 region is CASSLTGSSYNEQFF. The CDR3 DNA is TGTGCCAGCAGCCTGACAGGGAGCTCCTACAATGAGCAGTTCTTC.

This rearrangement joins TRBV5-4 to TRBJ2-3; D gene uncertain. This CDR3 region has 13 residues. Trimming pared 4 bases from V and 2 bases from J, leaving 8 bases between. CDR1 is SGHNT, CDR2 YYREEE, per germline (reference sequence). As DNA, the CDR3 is TGTGCCAGCAGCCCAGACAACACAGATACGCAGTATTTT. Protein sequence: CASSPDNTDTQYF.

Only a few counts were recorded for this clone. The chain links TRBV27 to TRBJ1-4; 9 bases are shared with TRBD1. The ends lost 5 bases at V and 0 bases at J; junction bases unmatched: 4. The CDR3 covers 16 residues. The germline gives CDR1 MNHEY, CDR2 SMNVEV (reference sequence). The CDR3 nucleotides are TGTGCCAGCAGTAGAAGACAGGGGGCAACTAATGAAAAACTGTTTTTT. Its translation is CASSRRQGATNEKLFF.

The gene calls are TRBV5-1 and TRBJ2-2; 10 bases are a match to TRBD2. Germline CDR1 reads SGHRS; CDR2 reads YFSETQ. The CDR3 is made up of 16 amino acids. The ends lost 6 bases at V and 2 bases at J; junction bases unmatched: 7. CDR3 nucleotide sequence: TGCGCCAGCACGGGGGGACTAGCGTATAACACCGGGGAGCTGTTTTTT. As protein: CASTGGLAYNTGELFF.

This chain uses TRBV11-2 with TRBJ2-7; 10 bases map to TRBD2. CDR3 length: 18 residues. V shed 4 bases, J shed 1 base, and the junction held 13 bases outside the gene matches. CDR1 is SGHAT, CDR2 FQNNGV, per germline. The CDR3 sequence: CASSYGLAGGLGSYEQYF. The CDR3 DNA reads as TGTGCCAGCAGCTATGGGTTAGCGGGGGGTCTGGGGTCCTACGAGCAGTACTTC.

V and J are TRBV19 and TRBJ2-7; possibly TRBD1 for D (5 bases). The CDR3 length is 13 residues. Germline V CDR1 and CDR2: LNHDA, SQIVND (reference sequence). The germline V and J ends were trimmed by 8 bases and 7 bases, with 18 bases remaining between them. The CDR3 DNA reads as TGTGCCAGTTGGGGAACGGGCGCAGGGGAGCAGTACTTC. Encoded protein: CASWGTGAGEQYF. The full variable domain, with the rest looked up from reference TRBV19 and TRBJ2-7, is DGGITQSPKYLFRKEGQNVTLSCEQNLNHDAMYWYRQDPGQGLRLIYYSQIVNDFQKGDIAEGYSVSREKKESFPLTVTSAQKNPTAFYLCASWGTGAGEQYFGPGTRLTVT.

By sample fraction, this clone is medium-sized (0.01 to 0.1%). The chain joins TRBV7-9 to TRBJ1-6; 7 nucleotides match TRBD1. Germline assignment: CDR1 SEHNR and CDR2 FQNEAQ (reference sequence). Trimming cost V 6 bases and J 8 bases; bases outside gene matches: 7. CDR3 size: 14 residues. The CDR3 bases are TGTGCCAGCAGATCGGACAGGACCGATTCACCCCTCCACTTT. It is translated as CASRSDRTDSPLHF. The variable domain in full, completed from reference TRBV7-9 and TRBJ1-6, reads DTGVSQNPRHKITKRGQNVTFRCDPISEHNRLYWYRQTLGQGPEFLTYFQNEAQLEKSRLLSDRFSAERPKGSFSTLEIQRTEQGDSAMYLCASRSDRTDSPLHFGNGTRLTVT.

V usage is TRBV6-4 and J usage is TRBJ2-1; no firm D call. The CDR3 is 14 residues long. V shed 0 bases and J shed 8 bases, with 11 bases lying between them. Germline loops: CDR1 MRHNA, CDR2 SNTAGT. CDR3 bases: TGTGCCAGCAGTGACTCAACAGCTTCCGATGAGCAGTTCTTC. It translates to CASSDSTASDEQFF.

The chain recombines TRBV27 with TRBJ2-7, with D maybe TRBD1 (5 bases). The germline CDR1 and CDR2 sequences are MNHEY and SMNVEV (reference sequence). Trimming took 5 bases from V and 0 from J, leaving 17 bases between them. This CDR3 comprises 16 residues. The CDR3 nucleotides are TGTGCCAGCAGTCCTCTAATCAGGGTAAGCTCCTACGAGCAGTACTTC. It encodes CASSPLIRVSSYEQYF.

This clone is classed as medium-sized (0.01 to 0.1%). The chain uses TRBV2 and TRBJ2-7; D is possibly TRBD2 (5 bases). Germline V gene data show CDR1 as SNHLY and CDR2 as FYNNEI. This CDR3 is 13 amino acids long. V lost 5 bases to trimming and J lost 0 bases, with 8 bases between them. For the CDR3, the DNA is TGTGCCAGCAGTCTCCGGGACTCCTACGAGCAGTACTTC. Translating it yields CASSLRDSYEQYF.

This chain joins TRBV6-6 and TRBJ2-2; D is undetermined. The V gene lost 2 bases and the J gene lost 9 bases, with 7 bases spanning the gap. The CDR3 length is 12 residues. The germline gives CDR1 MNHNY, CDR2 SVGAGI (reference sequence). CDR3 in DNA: TGTGCCAGCAGTTACACGTCAAGGGAGCTGTTTTTT. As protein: CASSYTSRELFF.

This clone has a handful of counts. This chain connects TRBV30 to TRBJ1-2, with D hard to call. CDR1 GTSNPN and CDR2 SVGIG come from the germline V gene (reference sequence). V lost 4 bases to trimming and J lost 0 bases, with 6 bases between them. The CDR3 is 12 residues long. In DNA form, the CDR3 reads TGTGCCTGGACAGCGTCTAACTATGGCTACACCTTC. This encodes CAWTASNYGYTF.